This T cell receptor beta chain came from a study of shared clonotypes between healthy human individuals. Study-level information: The donor pool was made up of two women and a few men aged 18 to 49.

CDR3 size: 13 residues. V shed 4 bases and J shed 1 base, with 5 bases lying between them. Germline-derived CDR1 and CDR2 are SGHNT and YYREEE (reference sequence). Findings of the study overall: An expected dependence of interdonor clonotype sharing on sequencing depth was noted. In contrast to clonotypes shared by all four donors, non-shared clonotypes had lower generation probabilities. What rarefaction showed was incomplete sorted-subset sequencing despite large depth.

Here immunoSEQ multiplex PCR was the method, and the copy in TCRdb shows in-frame clones only, minus some. Of more than 2 million clones in the sample, approximately 94% are singletons; the top ten hold around 0.13%. About this clone itself: Antigen specificity is unknown.

V usage is TRBV5-4 and J usage is TRBJ2-2; D gene ambiguous. This clonotype originated in a man aged 18 to 30 in good health. Sequencing used naive CD4+ T cells sorted from blood. The subset denotes: CD45RA+ positively selected. The CDR3 DNA reads as TGTGCCAGCAGCAGAAAGAACACCGGGGAGCTGTTTTTT. Translation gives CASSRKNTGELFF. Based on the CDR3 plus reference TRBV5-4 and TRBJ2-2, the full variable domain is ETGVTQSPTHLIKTRGQQVTLRCSSQSGHNTVSWYQQALGQGPQFIFQYYREEENGRGNFPPRFSGLQFPNYSSELNVNALELDDSALYLCASSRKNTGELFFGEGSRLTVL.